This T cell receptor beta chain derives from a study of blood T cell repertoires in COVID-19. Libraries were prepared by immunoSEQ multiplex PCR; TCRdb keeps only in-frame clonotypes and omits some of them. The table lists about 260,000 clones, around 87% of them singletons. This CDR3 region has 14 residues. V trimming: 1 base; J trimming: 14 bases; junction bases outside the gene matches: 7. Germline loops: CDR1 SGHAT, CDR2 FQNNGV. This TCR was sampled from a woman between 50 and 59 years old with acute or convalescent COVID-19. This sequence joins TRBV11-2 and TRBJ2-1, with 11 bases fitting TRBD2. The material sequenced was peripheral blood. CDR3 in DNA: TGTGCCAGCAGCTTAGGCACTAGCGGGAGTGACGAGTTCTTC. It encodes CASSLGTSGSDEFF.